This TCR beta chain was captured in a study of cytomegalovirus exposure and HLA in healthy donors. Vbeta (60) and Jbeta (13) primers were used in the PCR. Produced via immunoSEQ multiplex PCR; TCRdb's table is partial and in-frame only. The sample lists roughly 100,000 clones, 71% seen once, with roughly 3% in the top ten. The sample taken for sequencing was PBMCs. The receptor was derived from a female donor in good health and CMV-seronegative.

CDR3 sequence: CASSFAGTSGRAKPYF. The CDR3 coding sequence is TGTGCCAGCAGCTTTGCCGGGACTAGCGGGAGGGCCAAGCCGTACTTC. V usage is TRBV7-2 and J usage is TRBJ2-7, with TRBD2 identical over 16 bases. The CDR3 length is 16 residues. In germline, CDR1 is SGHTA, CDR2 FQGNSA. J lost 12 bases, V lost 3 bases, and 11 bases had no gene match.